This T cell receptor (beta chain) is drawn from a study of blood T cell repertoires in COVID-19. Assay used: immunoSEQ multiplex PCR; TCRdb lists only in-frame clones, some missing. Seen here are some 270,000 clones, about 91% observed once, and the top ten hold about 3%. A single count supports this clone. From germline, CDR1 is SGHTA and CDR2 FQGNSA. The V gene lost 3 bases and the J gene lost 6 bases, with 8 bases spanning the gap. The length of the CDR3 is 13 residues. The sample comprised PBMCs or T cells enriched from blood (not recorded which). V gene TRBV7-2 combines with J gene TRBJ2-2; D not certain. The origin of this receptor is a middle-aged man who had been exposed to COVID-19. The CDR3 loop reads CASSFPVSGELFF. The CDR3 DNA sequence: TGTGCCAGCAGCTTTCCTGTTTCCGGGGAGCTGTTTTTT.